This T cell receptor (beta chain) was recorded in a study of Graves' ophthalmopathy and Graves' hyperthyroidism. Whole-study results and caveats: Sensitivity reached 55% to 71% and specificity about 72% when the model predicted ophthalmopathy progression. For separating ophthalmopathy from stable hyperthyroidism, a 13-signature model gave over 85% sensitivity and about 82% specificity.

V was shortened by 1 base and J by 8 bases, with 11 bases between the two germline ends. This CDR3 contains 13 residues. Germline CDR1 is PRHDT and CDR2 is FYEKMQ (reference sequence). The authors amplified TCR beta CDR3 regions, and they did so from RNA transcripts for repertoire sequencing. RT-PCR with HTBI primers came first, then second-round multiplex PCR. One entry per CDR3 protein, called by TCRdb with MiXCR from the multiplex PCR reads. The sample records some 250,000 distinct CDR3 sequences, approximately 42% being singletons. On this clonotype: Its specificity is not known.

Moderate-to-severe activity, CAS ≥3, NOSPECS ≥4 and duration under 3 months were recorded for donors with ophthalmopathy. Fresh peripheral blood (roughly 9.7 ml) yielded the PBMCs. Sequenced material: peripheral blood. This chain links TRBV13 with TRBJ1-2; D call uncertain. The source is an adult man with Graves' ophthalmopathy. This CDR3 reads CASSLASPEGYTF. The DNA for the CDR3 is TGTGCCAGCAGCTTAGCCAGCCCGGAGGGCTACACCTTC.